The clone carrying this T cell receptor (beta chain) was seen just once. Its antigen is currently unknown. This CDR3 spans 14 amino acids. CDR1 DFQATT and CDR2 SNEGSKA come from the germline V gene (reference sequence). V was clipped by 3 bases and J by 0 bases, with 10 bases between them. With a J-beta primer mix and a sample-barcoded 5' primer, a second PCR ran 7 to 11 cycles. TCRdb re-analysed the 5' RACE reads in MiXCR, keeping a single row per CDR3 protein. Among some 790,000 distinct CDR3 sequences, 25% to 30% were seen once, and the ten largest hold roughly a sixth. The data originate from a study of blood T cells in healthy people across ages. Whole-study results and caveats: Aged donors had fewer naive CD4+ cells and lower diversity than long-lived donors.

The rearrangement uses TRBV20-1 and TRBJ2-3, with D unresolved. This TCR was sampled from a woman of 80 years or more in good health. The sequenced sample consisted of blood. CDR3 protein: CSASYGFSTDTQYF. The CDR3 coding sequence is TGCAGTGCTAGTTACGGGTTCAGCACAGATACGCAGTATTTT.